This TCR beta chain was recovered during a study of cytomegalovirus exposure and HLA in healthy donors. Study-level points and caveats: Confirmation was obtained in vitro that a few CMV-associated chains are specific for CMV antigens.

The repertoire was sequenced with immunoSEQ multiplex PCR; TCRdb's copy has only in-frame clones and lacks some. Among 100,000 to 150,000 clones, more than 70% were seen once, and the ten largest hold about 1.4%. As concerns this clone: Its antigen remains unidentified.

Trimming stripped 3 bases from V and 5 bases from J, with 10 bases between. CDR3 length: 13 amino acids. The germline V gene encodes CDR1 SGHVS and CDR2 FQNEAQ. The sequencing input was PBMCs. The chain links TRBV7-8 to TRBJ2-5, with D perhaps matching TRBD1 (5 bases). This clonotype was obtained from a man aged 25-45 years in good health and CMV-seronegative. The CDR3 here is CASSFSPGETQYF. CDR3 DNA: TGTGCCAGCAGCTTTAGTCCAGGGGAGACCCAGTACTTC. Full variable domain (remainder filled in from reference TRBV7-8 and TRBJ2-5): GAGVSQSPRYKVAKRGQDVALRCDPISGHVSLFWYQQALGQGPEFLTYFQNEAQLDKSGLPSDRFFAERPEGSVSTLKIQRTQQEDSAVYLCASSFSPGETQYFGPGTRLLVL.